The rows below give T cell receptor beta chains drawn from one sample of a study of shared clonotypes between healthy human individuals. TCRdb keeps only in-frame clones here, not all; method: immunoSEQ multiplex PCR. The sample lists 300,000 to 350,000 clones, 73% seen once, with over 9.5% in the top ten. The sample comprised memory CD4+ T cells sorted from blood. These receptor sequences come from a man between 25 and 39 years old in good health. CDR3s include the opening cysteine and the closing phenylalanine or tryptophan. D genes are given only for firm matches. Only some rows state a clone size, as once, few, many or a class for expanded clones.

CDR3: CASSPTGQGSSSYEQYF
DNA: TGTGCCAGCTCACCAACTGGACAGGGTTCTTCATCCTACGAGCAGTACTTC
D: TRBD1
J: TRBJ2-7
size: many
V: TRBV18

CDR3: CASSVSGSGNNEQFF
DNA: TGTGCCAGCAGCGTAAGCGGGAGTGGTAACAATGAGCAGTTCTTC
D: TRBD2
J: TRBJ2-1
size: -
V: TRBV9

CDR3: CASSPNLGTASSTGELFF
DNA: TGTGCCAGCAGCCCAAACTTGGGGACAGCTAGCAGCACCGGGGAGCTGTTTTTT
D: TRBD1
J: TRBJ2-2
size: -
V: TRBV7-2

CDR3: CASSLGRTGELFF
DNA: TGTGCCAGCAGCTTAGGACGCACCGGGGAGCTGTTTTTT
D: -
J: TRBJ2-2
size: -
V: TRBV7-6

CDR3: CASSPRAGNEQFF
DNA: TGTGCCAGCTCACCGCGCGCTGGCAATGAGCAGTTCTTC
D: -
J: TRBJ2-1
size: -
V: TRBV18

CDR3: CASRTGGFTDTQYF
DNA: TGCGCCAGCAGGACAGGGGGCTTCACAGATACGCAGTATTTT
D: TRBD1
J: TRBJ2-3
size: -
V: TRBV5-1

CDR3: CASRPSGTGTYEQYF
DNA: TGTGCCAGCAGGCCCTCCGGGACAGGAACCTACGAGCAGTACTTC
D: TRBD1
J: TRBJ2-7
size: few
V: TRBV7-8

CDR3: CASSPGLAYGYTF
DNA: TGTGCCAGTAGTCCCGGGTTAGCATATGGCTACACCTTC
D: -
J: TRBJ1-2
size: -
V: TRBV19

CDR3: CASDRSSGANVLTF
DNA: TGTGCCAGTGATAGAAGCTCTGGGGCCAACGTCCTGACTTTC
D: -
J: TRBJ2-6
size: -
V: TRBV5-8

CDR3: CASSYLAGETDTQYF
DNA: TGCGCCAGCAGCTATCTAGCGGGAGAAACAGATACGCAGTATTTT
D: TRBD2
J: TRBJ2-3
size: -
V: TRBV5-1

CDR3: CASSFFPGLAGEQFF
DNA: TGCGCCAGCAGCTTCTTTCCGGGACTAGCGGGAGAGCAGTTCTTC
D: TRBD2
J: TRBJ2-1
size: -
V: TRBV5-1

CDR3: CASSLNFGALLSGANVLTF
DNA: TGCGCCAGCAGCTTAAACTTCGGGGCCCTTCTGTCTGGGGCCAACGTCCTGACTTTC
D: -
J: TRBJ2-6
size: -
V: TRBV5-1

CDR3: CASSIAGNEQFF
DNA: TGTGCCAGTAGTATAGCAGGGAATGAGCAGTTCTTC
D: -
J: TRBJ2-1
size: many
V: TRBV19

CDR3: CASRGRAGDSYNEQFF
DNA: TGCGCCAGCAGAGGGAGGGCGGGAGACTCCTACAATGAGCAGTTCTTC
D: TRBD2
J: TRBJ2-1
size: -
V: TRBV4-1

CDR3: CASSQDRRFWF
DNA: TGCGCCAGCAGCCAAGATCGGAGGTTTTGGTTT
D: -
J: TRBJ1-1
size: -
V: TRBV4-3

CDR3: CASSFSGIKQYF
DNA: TGTGCCAGCAGTTTTTCCGGGATAAAGCAGTACTTC
D: -
J: TRBJ2-7
size: few
V: TRBV27

CDR3: CASSEPRRLTEAFF
DNA: TGTGCCAGCAGTGAACCCAGGCGGCTTACTGAAGCTTTCTTT
D: -
J: TRBJ1-1
size: medium-sized
V: TRBV6-1

CDR3: CASTQQPNTEAFF
DNA: TGTGCCAGCACCCAACAGCCGAACACTGAAGCTTTCTTT
D: -
J: TRBJ1-1
size: -
V: TRBV6-1

CDR3: CATSRPPGEKLFF
DNA: TGTGCCACCAGCAGGCCCCCAGGTGAAAAACTGTTTTTT
D: -
J: TRBJ1-4
size: -
V: TRBV15

CDR3: CAISAGQGTSLNSGGAKNIQYF
DNA: TGTGCCATCAGTGCGGGCCAGGGGACTTCGTTGAATAGCGGTGGAGCCAAAAACATTCAGTACTTC
D: -
J: TRBJ2-4
size: -
V: TRBV10-3

CDR3: CSVERAGGHYEQYF
DNA: TGCAGCGTTGAAAGGGCAGGGGGCCACTATGAGCAGTACTTC
D: TRBD1
J: TRBJ2-7
size: -
V: TRBV29-1

CDR3: CASHRGLRTGELFF
DNA: TGTGCCAGTCACAGGGGGCTTAGGACCGGGGAGCTGTTTTTT
D: TRBD1
J: TRBJ2-2
size: -
V: TRBV2

CDR3: CASSSIGPGELFF
DNA: TGTGCCAGCAGTTCAATCGGGCCCGGGGAGCTGTTTTTT
D: -
J: TRBJ2-2
size: -
V: TRBV28

CDR3: CASSVPLTQETQYF
DNA: TGTGCCAGCAGTGTACCCTTGACCCAAGAGACCCAGTACTTC
D: -
J: TRBJ2-5
size: -
V: TRBV28

CDR3: CASSLASIGGYTF
DNA: TGCGCCAGCAGCTTGGCCTCGATCGGGGGCTACACCTTC
D: -
J: TRBJ1-2
size: -
V: TRBV5-1

CDR3: CSVVEPQETQYF
DNA: TGCAGCGTTGTGGAACCGCAAGAGACCCAGTACTTC
D: -
J: TRBJ2-5
size: -
V: TRBV29-1

CDR3: CASSLRIRDRASYEQYF
DNA: TGTGCCAGCAGCTTACGCATCCGGGACAGGGCGTCCTACGAGCAGTACTTC
D: TRBD1
J: TRBJ2-7
size: many
V: TRBV7-8

CDR3: CASSPSRGLGNYTGPSYNEQFF
DNA: TGTGCCAGCTCACCTTCCAGGGGGCTGGGTAATTATACGGGACCCTCCTACAATGAGCAGTTCTTC
D: TRBD1
J: TRBJ2-1
size: -
V: TRBV18

CDR3: CASSHRGVGTKNF
DNA: TGTGCCAGCAGCCATCGTGGGGTCGGGACAAAGAACTTC
D: -
J: TRBJ2-7
size: few
V: TRBV14

CDR3: CASRSARAWSDTQYF
DNA: TGTGCCAGCAGGTCAGCAAGGGCCTGGTCAGATACGCAGTATTTT
D: -
J: TRBJ2-3
size: -
V: TRBV28

CDR3: CASSAIGGNTEAFF
DNA: TGTGCCAGCTCGGCGATCGGGGGGAACACTGAAGCTTTCTTT
D: -
J: TRBJ1-1
size: once
V: TRBV18

CDR3: CASSPGTGAHQPQHF
DNA: TGTGCCAGCAGCCCTGGGACAGGGGCCCATCAGCCCCAGCATTTT
D: TRBD1
J: TRBJ1-5
size: once
V: TRBV7-6

CDR3: CASTPRAHYGYTF
DNA: TGTGCCAGTACCCCAAGGGCGCACTATGGCTACACCTTC
D: -
J: TRBJ1-2
size: -
V: TRBV19